The next 24 T cell receptor beta chains were all read from a single sample in a study of T cells in Graves' hyperthyroidism and ophthalmopathy. RNA transcripts yielded amplified TCR beta CDR3 regions. The HTBI set primed first-round TCR CDR3 RT-PCR. TCRdb re-called the multiplex PCR reads with MiXCR, one entry per CDR3 protein. The sample lists about 200,000 distinct CDR3 sequences; 15% to 20% were seen once. The sequenced material came from blood. These receptors were taken from a man aged 50 to 60 with Graves' hyperthyroidism.

The rearrangement uses TRBV18 and TRBJ1-3, with D uncertain. Germline V gives CDR1 KGHSH, CDR2 LQKENI. This CDR3 region has 16 residues. V was cut by 2 bases and J by 0 bases, with 11 bases left in between. CDR3 nucleotides: TGTGCCAGCTCACCAATACAGTCTACCTCTGGAAACACCATATATTTT. This codes for CASSPIQSTSGNTIYF.

This clonotype was counted ten times or more. The CDR3: CASSLGQEYGYTF. In DNA, the CDR3 is TGTGCCAGCAGCCTGGGACAGGAGTATGGCTACACCTTC. This chain links TRBV27 with TRBJ1-2; 8 nucleotides match TRBD1. Germline V gene data show CDR1 as MNHEY and CDR2 as SMNVEV (reference sequence). Germline trimming cut 6 bases from V and 5 bases from J; bases unmatched to any gene: 5. This CDR3 region has 13 residues.

This clonotype was found a few times. V gene TRBV10-2 combines with J gene TRBJ2-1; 10 positions match TRBD2. The CDR3 length is 15 residues. J was trimmed by 8 bases and V by 4 bases; bases with no gene match: 8. The germline CDR1 and CDR2 sequences are WSHSY and SAAADI. Here the CDR3 reads CASSGASGSFDEQFF. CDR3 coding DNA: TGCGCCAGCAGTGGGGCTAGCGGGAGTTTCGATGAGCAGTTCTTC.

In its sample, this clonotype was seen a few times. The chain links TRBV5-1 to TRBJ2-1; 8 bases align to TRBD2. The germline gives CDR1 SGHRS, CDR2 YFSETQ. The CDR3 consists of 15 residues. V lost 2 bases to trimming and J lost 3 bases; unmatched junction nucleotides: 4. For the CDR3, the DNA is TGCGCCAGCAGCTTAAGTCTAGCGGGCTACAATGAGCAGTTCTTC. As protein: CASSLSLAGYNEQFF.

The rearrangement uses TRBV7-6 and TRBJ2-4; D is perhaps TRBD1 (6 bases). The V gene's germline CDR1 is SGHVS and CDR2 FNYEAQ. This CDR3 has 19 residues. The V gene lost 2 bases and the J gene lost 6 bases, with 26 bases spanning the gap. The CDR3 coding sequence is TGTGCCAGCAGCTTATATGGCCCTCGGACAGTAATGGGCGCAAACATTCAGTACTTC. Translating it yields CASSLYGPRTVMGANIQYF.

In regard to this clonotype: A single base separates this from a much larger clone, so it may be a read error. CDR3 coding DNA: TGTGCCAGCAGACCCGGGACTAGCGTGAGAAATACAGATACGCAGTATTTT. Translating gives CASRPGTSVRNTDTQYF. The chain recombines TRBV7-9 with TRBJ2-3, with 10 nucleotides matching TRBD2. The junction had 12 bases not matched to a gene; V was cut back by 6 bases and J by 3 bases. Germline V CDR1 and CDR2: SEHNR, FQNEAQ (reference sequence). The CDR3 consists of 17 residues. Together with reference TRBV7-9 and TRBJ2-3, the CDR3 gives the full variable domain: DTGVSQNPRHKITKRGQNVTFRCDPISEHNRLYWYRQTLGQGPEFLTYFQNEAQLEKSRLLSDRFSAERPKGSFSTLEIQRTEQGDSAMYLCASRPGTSVRNTDTQYFGPGTRLTVL.

This clonotype was seen a few times. This chain uses TRBV5-1 with TRBJ1-4; 7 bases match TRBD1. The CDR3 runs to 14 residues. Germline CDR1 SGHRS, CDR2 YFSETQ. V shed 3 bases, J shed 3 bases, and the junction held 2 bases outside the gene matches. The CDR3 DNA sequence: TGCGCCAGCAGCTACGGGACAGCTAATGAAAAACTGTTTTTT. Protein: CASSYGTANEKLFF.

This clonotype appeared many times. This rearrangement joins TRBV27 to TRBJ2-3; 15 bases match TRBD2. Per the germline V gene, CDR1 is MNHEY and CDR2 is SMNVEV (reference sequence). The V and J ends lost 4 bases and 5 bases, in that order; junction bases with no gene match: 7. This CDR3 comprises 17 residues. CDR3 sequence: CASSSGLAGGPRDTQYF. For the CDR3, the DNA is TGTGCCAGCAGTTCAGGACTAGCGGGAGGGCCAAGAGATACGCAGTATTTT.

This clonotype showed up just a few times. The chain recombines TRBV20-1 with TRBJ2-1; 11 nucleotides agree with TRBD2. The CDR3 contains 14 residues. The V and J ends lost 6 bases and 5 bases, in that order; junction bases with no gene match: 6. Germline V lookup: CDR1 DFQATT, CDR2 SNEGSKA (reference sequence). CDR3 nucleotides: TGCAGTGCCGGGGGACTAGCGGACAACAATGAGCAGTTCTTC. This gives the protein CSAGGLADNNEQFF.

There are a few counts of this clonotype. The J gene is TRBJ2-2, the V gene TRBV5-1; D might be TRBD1 (5 bases). The CDR3 loop spans 16 amino acids. V was shortened by 0 bases and J by 4 bases, with 13 bases between the two germline ends. From germline, CDR1 is SGHRS and CDR2 YFSETQ. CDR3 bases: TGCGCCAGCAGCTTGGAATCAGGACAACTCACCGGGGAGCTGTTTTTT. Protein: CASSLESGQLTGELFF.

Comments on this clonotype: This may come from a read error, since a much larger clone is one base off. The chain employs TRBV5-1 and TRBJ2-1, with 7 bases lining up with TRBD2. Looked up from germline, CDR1 is SGHRS and CDR2 is YFSETQ. The CDR3 covers 13 residues. CDR3 region: CASSRGDYSEQFF. CDR3 coding DNA: TGCGCCAGCAGCCGTGGGGACTACAGTGAGCAGTTCTTC.

At least ten counts were recorded for this clonotype. The chain combines TRBV24-1 with TRBJ1-3; D is unclear. Germline lookup yields CDR1 KGHDR and CDR2 SFDVKD. Trimming left V 4 bases short and J 4 bases short, with 10 bases between. The CDR3 consists of 14 residues. In DNA form, the CDR3 reads TGTGCCACCAGTGACCCCGGACGAGGAAACACCATATATTTT. It codes for CATSDPGRGNTIYF.

This clonotype was observed at least ten times. The rearrangement joins TRBV6-2 or TRBV6-3 to TRBJ2-1; 7 nucleotides align to TRBD2. The germline V gene encodes CDR1 MNHEY and CDR2 SVGEGT. V lost 5 bases to trimming and J lost 2 bases; unmatched junction nucleotides: 9. CDR3 length: 16 residues. CDR3 residues: CASSATSVSTYNEQFF. DNA for the CDR3: TGTGCCAGCAGTGCCACTAGCGTCAGCACCTACAATGAGCAGTTCTTC.

Here the CDR3 DNA reads TGCGCCAGCAGCTTGATTTTAGCGGGAGACAATGAGCAGTTCTTC. Translating it yields CASSLILAGDNEQFF. The chain carries TRBV5-1 and TRBJ2-1, with 9 bases fitting TRBD2. V trimming: 1 base; J trimming: 5 bases; junction bases outside the gene matches: 4. The CDR3 is 15 residues long. Looked up from germline, CDR1 is SGHRS and CDR2 is YFSETQ.

This clonotype appeared many times. This chain links TRBV15 with TRBJ2-1; unclear D gene. The CDR3 extends over 12 amino acids. Germline CDR1 LNHNV, CDR2 YYDKDF (reference sequence). Trimming took off 3 bases at V and 6 bases at J, with 6 bases between the two ends. DNA for the CDR3: TGTGCCACCAGCAGTCGTCTCAATGAGCAGTTCTTC. This encodes CATSSRLNEQFF.

The sample holds many counts of this clonotype. The rearrangement uses TRBV6-5 and TRBJ1-4; no clear D gene. The CDR3 contains 16 residues. V gave up 0 bases and J gave up 0 bases, with 8 bases separating them. Per germline, CDR1 MNHEY and CDR2 SVGAGI. DNA for the CDR3: TGTGCCAGCAGTTACTCGACGGAACCAACTAATGAAAAACTGTTTTTT. Protein product: CASSYSTEPTNEKLFF.

V usage is TRBV5-1 and J usage is TRBJ2-3; D remains ambiguous. The V and J ends lost 4 bases and 2 bases respectively, with 8 bases between them. The germline CDR1 and CDR2 sequences are SGHRS and YFSETQ. The CDR3 contains 13 residues. In nucleotides, the CDR3 is TGCGCCAGCAGCGGGGTAGACACAGATACGCAGTATTTT. Its protein product is CASSGVDTDTQYF.

The J gene is TRBJ2-2, the V gene TRBV28; D perhaps matches TRBD1 (6 bases). The germline V gene has CDR1 MDHEN and CDR2 SYDVKM. V was cut by 6 bases and J by 4 bases, with 9 bases left in between. This CDR3 spans 13 amino acids. Here the CDR3 DNA reads TGTGCCAGCAGACCCAGGGGCACCGGGGAGCTGTTTTTT. Amino acid sequence: CASRPRGTGELFF.

Only a few counts were recorded for this clonotype. V is TRBV28 and J is TRBJ1-5; 8 nucleotides agree with TRBD1. Unmatched junction bases numbered 8, after V lost 5 bases and J lost 2 bases. Germline CDR1 MDHEN, CDR2 SYDVKM. This CDR3 region has 16 residues. The CDR3 spells CASSERQGWGNQPQHF. DNA for the CDR3: TGTGCCAGCAGTGAACGACAGGGGTGGGGCAATCAGCCCCAGCATTTT.

This clonotype appeared many times. The rearrangement joins TRBV27 to TRBJ2-5; 9 bases align to TRBD1. The germline V gene has CDR1 MNHEY and CDR2 SMNVEV (reference sequence). The junction had 3 bases not matched to a gene; V was cut back by 1 base and J by 3 bases. The CDR3 length is 15 residues. CDR3 nucleotide sequence: TGTGCCAGCAGTTTATACGGGACAGGGAAAGAGACCCAGTACTTC. Amino acids: CASSLYGTGKETQYF.

This clonotype was counted between two and nine times. J is TRBJ1-5 and V is TRBV19; D unresolved. Trimming left V 7 bases short and J 2 bases short, with 9 bases between. Germline V CDR1 and CDR2: LNHDA, SQIVND (reference sequence). The CDR3 sequence is 13 residues long. CDR3 sequence: CASKRFGNQPQHF. CDR3 in DNA: TGTGCCAGTAAGAGGTTTGGCAATCAGCCCCAGCATTTT. The full variable domain, in which reference TRBV19 and TRBJ1-5 provide the parts outside the CDR3, is DGGITQSPKYLFRKEGQNVTLSCEQNLNHDAMYWYRQDPGQGLRLIYYSQIVNDFQKGDIAEGYSVSREKKESFPLTVTSAQKNPTAFYLCASKRFGNQPQHFGDGTRLSIL.

This clonotype was recorded many times. The chain combines TRBV12-3 or TRBV12-4 with TRBJ2-4, with D possibly TRBD2 on 6 matching bases. The CDR3 runs 14 residues. V was shortened by 3 bases and J by 8 bases, with 14 bases between the two germline ends. This CDR3 reads CASSFITSRDIQYF. The DNA of the CDR3 is TGTGCCAGCAGTTTTATCACTAGCAGGGACATTCAGTACTTC.

This clonotype was seen a few times. The chain couples TRBV4-2 to TRBJ2-2; 11 bases are a match to TRBD2. The CDR3 contains 18 residues. Looked up from germline, CDR1 is LGHNA and CDR2 is YNFKEQ. Trimming at V came to 0 bases and at J to 6 bases, leaving 9 bases not matched to a gene. The CDR3: CASSQDLTSGRTAGELFF. Written as DNA, the CDR3 is TGTGCCAGCAGCCAAGATCTAACTAGCGGGAGAACGGCCGGGGAGCTGTTTTTT.

Here the CDR3 reads CASSFYGTGGKETQYF. CDR3 nucleotide sequence: TGTGCCAGCAGTTTCTACGGGACAGGGGGCAAGGAGACCCAGTACTTC. The chain couples TRBV12-3 or TRBV12-4 to TRBJ2-5, with 12 bases fitting TRBD1. The CDR3 spans 16 residues. Trimming at V came to 3 bases and at J to 5 bases, leaving 7 bases not matched to a gene.